The source of this TCR beta chain is a study of blood T cell repertoires in COVID-19. Background on the study: The cDNA or gDNA used as material had been derived from T cells, B-cell-depleted T cells, or PBMCs.

The CDR3 is made up of 15 amino acids. Germline CDR1 is LGHDT and CDR2 is YNNKEL (reference sequence). The trim removed 5 bases at V and 5 bases at J, leaving 5 bases unmatched. This clone was recorded once. As processed by the authors: It was from reference gene primer amplification that nucleated cell counts were estimated. Libraries were prepared by immunoSEQ multiplex PCR; TCRdb keeps only in-frame clonotypes and omits some of them. The V and J calls and clone size are taken from that table; D and trimming were inferred from the DNA. The sample holds around 150,000 clones, about 78% seen once. The sequencing input was peripheral blood. The V call is TRBV3-1 (or the pseudogene TRBV3-2), the J call TRBJ2-2; 10 bases map to TRBD1. The sequence derives from a man in his fifties or sixties who had recovered from COVID-19. CDR3 nucleotide sequence: TGTGCCAGCAGCTATGGGACAGGGGTAACCGGGGAGCTGTTTTTT. It codes for CASSYGTGVTGELFF.